The 26 T cell receptor beta chains listed next were all sequenced from one sample in a study of blood T cell repertoires in COVID-19. Using immunoSEQ multiplex PCR, the repertoire was profiled, and TCRdb retains in-frame clones only, with some absent. The table lists hundreds of thousands of clones, 88% of them singletons. The specimen was PBMCs or T cells enriched from blood (not recorded which). All receptors come from a woman between 50 and 59 years old who had recovered from COVID-19.

The CDR3 loop is CASSLWLGTNQETQYF. The CDR3 nucleotides are TGTGCCAGCAGCCTGTGGCTGGGGACAAACCAAGAGACCCAGTACTTC. This chain links TRBV7-2 with TRBJ2-5, with D possibly being TRBD1 (6 bases). CDR3 size: 16 residues. The germline CDR1 and CDR2 sequences are SGHTA and FQGNSA. The V end lost 5 bases, the J end lost 0 bases, and 16 bases lay between the germline ends. Supplemented by reference TRBV7-2 and TRBJ2-5, the full variable domain reads GAGVSQSPSNKVTEKGKDVELRCDPISGHTALYWYRQSLGQGLEFLIYFQGNSAPDKSGLPSDRFSAERTGGSVSTLTIQRTQQEDSAVYLCASSLWLGTNQETQYFGPGTRLLVL.

V gene TRBV11-2 combines with J gene TRBJ1-4; 8 positions agree with TRBD1. Germline-derived CDR1 and CDR2 are SGHAT and FQNNGV. The J segment lost 7 bases and the V segment lost 5 bases, leaving 9 bases of the junction unmatched. This CDR3 is 15 amino acids long. The CDR3 spells CASSLDRARLEKLFF. DNA for the CDR3: TGTGCCAGCAGCCTGGACAGGGCCAGACTTGAAAAACTGTTTTTT.

The chain uses TRBV10-1 and TRBJ1-1; no reliable D call. From germline, CDR1 is WNHNN and CDR2 SYGVQD (reference sequence). This CDR3 contains 13 residues. Trimming left V 8 bases short and J 5 bases short, with 15 bases between. CDR3 loop: CASQPAGGTEAFF. The DNA for the CDR3 is TGCGCCAGCCAACCGGCCGGCGGGACTGAAGCTTTCTTT.

The rearrangement links TRBV18 to TRBJ1-6; D might be TRBD1 (5 bases). The CDR3 length is 15 residues. Germline CDR1 KGHSH, CDR2 LQKENI. V was cut by 6 bases and J by 7 bases, with 16 bases left in between. CDR3 nucleotide sequence: TGTGCCAGCTCCAACCAGCTGCAGGGAAATTCACCCCTCCACTTT. Translating gives CASSNQLQGNSPLHF.

The chain combines TRBV7-3 with TRBJ1-6; 7 bases align to TRBD1. Losses at the gene ends were 4 bases for V and 12 bases for J; bases not matched to a gene: 0. The V gene's germline CDR1 is SGHTA and CDR2 FQGTGA. The CDR3 has 11 amino acids. The CDR3 loop is CASSWDRPLHF. DNA for the CDR3: TGTGCCAGCAGCTGGGACAGACCCCTCCACTTT.

The rearrangement uses TRBV19 and TRBJ1-1; D ambiguous. Trimming cost V 5 bases and J 0 bases, with 7 bases left between them. CDR1 is LNHDA and CDR2 is SQIVND in the germline V gene (reference sequence). This CDR3 region has 13 residues. DNA for the CDR3: TGTGCCAGTAGTTTTCAGATGAACACTGAAGCTTTCTTT. This encodes CASSFQMNTEAFF. The full variable domain, its missing parts supplied by reference TRBV19 and TRBJ1-1, is DGGITQSPKYLFRKEGQNVTLSCEQNLNHDAMYWYRQDPGQGLRLIYYSQIVNDFQKGDIAEGYSVSREKKESFPLTVTSAQKNPTAFYLCASSFQMNTEAFFGQGTRLTVV.

The genes are TRBV5-1 and TRBJ2-7; 8 nucleotides agree with TRBD2. Trimming cost V 2 bases and J 2 bases; bases outside gene matches: 3. CDR1 SGHRS and CDR2 YFSETQ come from the germline V gene. The CDR3 runs to 14 residues. CDR3 bases: TGCGCCAGCAGCTTAACGGGAGGGACCTACGAGCAGTACTTC. It encodes CASSLTGGTYEQYF.

As concerns this clone: Other DNA sequences within the sample encode an identical CDR3. The rearrangement joins TRBV7-3 to TRBJ1-1, with TRBD1 as a possible D gene (5 bases). CDR1 is SGHTA, CDR2 FQGTGA, per germline. This CDR3 region has 13 residues. V was trimmed by 2 bases and J by 3 bases, leaving 7 bases between them. In nucleotides, the CDR3 is TGTGCCAGCAGCTTACGGGGGGACACTGAAGCTTTCTTT. Protein product: CASSLRGDTEAFF.

The gene calls are TRBV9 and TRBJ2-1; 7 nucleotides agree with TRBD2. After removal of 1 base from V and 8 bases from J, the junction contained 12 bases not matched to a gene. Germline V gene lookup returns CDR1 SGDLS and CDR2 YYNGEE. This CDR3 comprises 16 residues. The CDR3 nucleotides are TGTGCCAGCAGCGTATTGAGGGACTCGGCGGGAGATGAGCAGTTCTTC. Its translation: CASSVLRDSAGDEQFF.

This clone has only a few counts. V is TRBV7-2 and J is TRBJ1-2, with 8 bases that match TRBD1. This CDR3 region has 15 residues. Germline V CDR1 and CDR2: SGHTA, FQGNSA. Losses at the gene ends were 4 bases for V and 2 bases for J; bases not matched to a gene: 6. Written as DNA, the CDR3 is TGTGCCAGCAGCTATCGGGACAGGCCCAACTATGGCTACACCTTC. Translated: CASSYRDRPNYGYTF. Supplemented by reference TRBV7-2 and TRBJ1-2, the full variable domain reads GAGVSQSPSNKVTEKGKDVELRCDPISGHTALYWYRQSLGQGLEFLIYFQGNSAPDKSGLPSDRFSAERTGGSVSTLTIQRTQQEDSAVYLCASSYRDRPNYGYTFGSGTRLTVV.

The chain uses TRBV6-1 and TRBJ2-5; TRBD2 aligns across 13 bases. Germline values: CDR1 MNHNS, CDR2 SASEGT. This CDR3 is built from 16 residues. After removal of 2 bases from V and 1 base from J, the junction contained 1 base not matched to a gene. The CDR3 protein is CASSERLAGGQETQYF. Here the CDR3 DNA reads TGTGCCAGCAGTGAACGACTAGCGGGAGGCCAAGAGACCCAGTACTTC.

The count of this clone is one. CDR3 sequence (DNA): TGCGCCAGCAAGAGCGGGGCAGGACGCACTAATGAAAAACTGTTTTTT. Residues: CASKSGAGRTNEKLFF. This sequence joins TRBV10-2 and TRBJ1-4; perhaps TRBD1 as D (5 bases). There are 16 residues in the CDR3. Germline assignment: CDR1 WSHSY and CDR2 SAAADI. Trimming removed 7 bases at V and 2 bases at J, with 17 bases between.

The J gene is TRBJ2-7, the V gene TRBV7-3, with 7 bases matching TRBD2. V shed 2 bases, J shed 2 bases, and the junction held 6 bases outside the gene matches. This CDR3 has 15 residues. Germline CDR1 SGHTA, CDR2 FQGTGA. The CDR3 loop is CASSLLPSGPYEQYF. The CDR3 DNA sequence: TGTGCCAGCAGCTTACTTCCTAGCGGTCCCTACGAGCAGTACTTC.

The chain uses TRBV18 and TRBJ2-3; TRBD2 agrees at 13 bases. The CDR3 runs to 17 residues. Germline values: CDR1 KGHSH, CDR2 LQKENI. Unmatched junction bases numbered 3, after V lost 0 bases and J lost 3 bases. The CDR3 reads CASSPPGLAGVTDTQYF. In DNA form, the CDR3 reads TGTGCCAGCTCACCACCCGGACTAGCGGGAGTGACAGATACGCAGTATTTT.

The chain has TRBV6-1 and TRBJ1-5; D unclear. The V and J ends lost 1 base and 2 bases respectively, with 9 bases between them. The CDR3 sequence is 15 residues long. Per the germline V gene, CDR1 is MNHNS and CDR2 is SASEGT. The CDR3 DNA is TGTGCCAGCAGTGAAGGAGGAGGCGGCAATCAGCCCCAGCATTTT. This sequence encodes CASSEGGGGNQPQHF.

The CDR3 bases are TGTGCCAGCAGCTTCGACAGATACACGCAGCCCCAGCATTTT. Amino acids: CASSFDRYTQPQHF. The chain uses TRBV6-5 and TRBJ1-5; the D gene is possibly TRBD1 (5 bases). The germline V and J ends were trimmed by 6 bases and 7 bases, with 16 bases remaining between them. The CDR3 contains 14 residues. Per germline, CDR1 MNHEY and CDR2 SVGAGI.

The chain recombines TRBV2 with TRBJ2-4; 13 bases match TRBD2. The CDR3 length is 17 residues. The germline V gene has CDR1 SNHLY and CDR2 FYNNEI. With V trimmed by 6 bases and J by 0 bases, 5 bases remained unmatched. The CDR3 protein is CASSGGTSGIAKNIQYF. CDR3 coding DNA: TGTGCCAGCAGCGGAGGGACTAGCGGGATAGCCAAAAACATTCAGTACTTC. Full variable domain (missing parts from reference TRBV2 and TRBJ2-4): EPEVTQTPSHQVTQMGQEVILRCVPISNHLYFYWYRQILGQKVEFLVSFYNNEISEKSEIFDDQFSVERPDGSNFTLKIRSTKLEDSAMYFCASSGGTSGIAKNIQYFGAGTRLSVL.

The gene calls are TRBV7-9 and TRBJ2-1, with D hard to call. Trimming removed 5 bases from V and 0 bases from J, with 11 bases in between. Germline V gives CDR1 SEHNR, CDR2 FQNEAQ (reference sequence). CDR3 length: 15 amino acids. The CDR3 DNA sequence: TGTGCCAGCAGCCTCCCCCAGCGCTCCTACAATGAGCAGTTCTTC. This translates into CASSLPQRSYNEQFF.

The rearrangement links TRBV7-8 to TRBJ2-1, with D possibly being TRBD1 (6 bases). V was trimmed by 2 bases and J by 4 bases, leaving 6 bases between them. Germline V gives CDR1 SGHVS, CDR2 FQNEAQ. CDR3 length: 13 residues. The DNA for the CDR3 is TGTGCCAGCAGCTTACAGGGGTACAATGAGCAGTTCTTC. It specifies CASSLQGYNEQFF.

J is TRBJ2-7 and V is TRBV19, with a possible D match to TRBD2 (6 bases). Trimming pared 6 bases from V and 5 bases from J, leaving 20 bases between. Germline CDR1 LNHDA, CDR2 SQIVND (reference sequence). The CDR3 sequence is 15 residues long. The DNA for the CDR3 is TGTGCCAGTAGCCGAGGGGCTAGCGCTAGAAACGAGCAGTACTTC. Its protein product is CASSRGASARNEQYF.

The V and J genes are TRBV29-1 and TRBJ1-6; D is unresolved. Trimming cost V 3 bases and J 9 bases, with 12 bases left between them. Germline V CDR1 and CDR2: SQVTM, ANQGSEA. This CDR3 spans 13 amino acids. CDR3: CSVDDGLGSPLHF. The DNA for the CDR3 is TGCAGCGTTGATGATGGGCTGGGTTCACCCCTCCACTTT.

The chain is built from TRBV7-2 and TRBJ2-1, with 14 bases identical to TRBD2. In germline, CDR1 is SGHTA, CDR2 FQGNSA. The CDR3 is 16 residues long. V dropped 1 base and J dropped 8; count of bases not matched to a gene: 4. As DNA, the CDR3 is TGTGCCAGCAGCTTAGTCCGACTAGCGGGAGGGGATGAGCAGTTCTTC. Its translation is CASSLVRLAGGDEQFF.

This clone occurred once. The CDR3 coding sequence is TGTGCCAGCAGTTTTGTGGGACTAGCGGACAATGAGCAGTTCTTC. Translation: CASSFVGLADNEQFF. The V call is TRBV28, the J call TRBJ2-1; 11 positions match TRBD2. The CDR3 has 15 residues. Looked up from germline, CDR1 is MDHEN and CDR2 is SYDVKM. The J segment lost 5 bases and the V segment lost 3 bases, leaving 3 bases of the junction unmatched.

The CDR3 DNA reads as TGTGCCAGTAGTATAAAGTCCCTATCTCAGAACACTGAAGCTTTCTTT. Translated: CASSIKSLSQNTEAFF. The chain links TRBV19 to TRBJ1-1; no clear D gene. Deletions cut 2 bases from V and 1 base from J, with 14 bases between. The CDR3 covers 16 residues. In germline, CDR1 is LNHDA, CDR2 SQIVND (reference sequence).

V and J are TRBV2 and TRBJ1-2, with D unclear. V lost 1 base and J 3 bases, leaving 3 bases between the germline ends. Per germline, CDR1 SNHLY and CDR2 FYNNEI. The CDR3 consists of 12 residues. CDR3 protein: CASSEGDYGYTF. The CDR3 DNA reads as TGTGCCAGCAGTGAAGGCGACTATGGCTACACCTTC.

This chain uses TRBV5-1 with TRBJ1-4, with a possible D match to TRBD1 (6 bases). Germline V gene data show CDR1 as SGHRS and CDR2 as YFSETQ. V was pared by 4 bases and J by 8 bases, with 15 bases between. The CDR3 is made up of 14 amino acids. CDR3 residues: CASSPSGAQEKLFF. The CDR3 DNA sequence: TGCGCCAGCAGCCCTTCAGGGGCGCAGGAAAAACTGTTTTTT.